This T cell receptor (beta chain) was identified during a study of T cells in localized non-small cell lung cancer. Study findings and constraints: A raised T cell density in blood coincided with lengthier overall survival. Median approximately 61 top-100 tumor clones were shared with paired adjacent lung. Maximal T cell clonality occurred in uninvolved adjacent lung, with tumor ranking below it. As only one tumor region underwent sequencing, heterogeneity remains possible.

As concerns this clone: Its antigen is unidentified.

Sequencing used immunoSEQ multiplex PCR; TCRdb keeps in-frame clones, though not all of them. This table holds about 75,000 clones, approximately 80% found once. The sequencing used peripheral blood, collected before any cancer treatment. The sequence was obtained from a female donor aged 60 or older with stage I lung adenocarcinoma.

The CDR3 region is CASRGQGAGELFF. The CDR3, as DNA: TGTGCCAGTAGGGGACAGGGGGCCGGGGAGCTGTTTTTT. The chain recombines TRBV19 with TRBJ2-2; 11 bases map to TRBD1. V gave up 6 bases and J gave up 6 bases; unmatched junction bases: 0. Germline CDR1 reads LNHDA; CDR2 reads SQIVND (reference sequence). The CDR3 extends over 13 amino acids.